The source of this T cell receptor (beta chain) is a study of T cells after yellow fever vaccination. At the level of the study: Those fractions that held only low numbers of cells were prepared using the SMART-Seq v4 Ultra Low Input RNA kit.

The authors made TCR cDNA by 5'RACE template switching, adding a universal primer site and UMIs. One entry per CDR3 protein results from TCRdb running MiXCR on the 5' RACE reads. The sample includes under 400,000 distinct CDR3 sequences, approximately 10% seen only once; the top ten take roughly a sixth. The CDR3 runs to 14 residues. Germline CDR1 MNHEY, CDR2 SMNVEV (reference sequence). V lost 8 bases to trimming and J lost 2 bases, with 14 bases between them. This clonotype was seen only a few times. The antigen is unknown. Regarding the study as a whole: Contamination by abundant bulk-population clonotypes could be present in FACS-sorted repertoires. The secondary response was weaker, and its peak arrived faster, on day 5 versus 15.

This receptor was taken from a man between 18 and 29 years old who received the YFV17D yellow fever vaccine. The sample was PBMCs, taken on the day of the first yellow fever vaccination. The chain joins TRBV27 to TRBJ2-3; no clear D gene. Here the CDR3 reads CASRSWADTDTQYF. CDR3 DNA sequence: TGTGCCAGCCGCAGTTGGGCGGACACAGATACGCAGTATTTT.